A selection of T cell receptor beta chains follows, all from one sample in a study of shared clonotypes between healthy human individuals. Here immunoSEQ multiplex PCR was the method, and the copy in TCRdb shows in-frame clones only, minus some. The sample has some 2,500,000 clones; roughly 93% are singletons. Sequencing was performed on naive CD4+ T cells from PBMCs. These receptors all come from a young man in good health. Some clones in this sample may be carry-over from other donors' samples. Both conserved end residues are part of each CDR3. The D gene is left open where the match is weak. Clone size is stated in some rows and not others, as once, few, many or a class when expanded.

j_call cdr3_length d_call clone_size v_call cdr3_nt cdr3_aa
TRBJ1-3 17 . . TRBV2 TGTGCCAGCCGCGCAGGGGCCGCTGTCCACTCTGGAAACACCATATATTTT CASRAGAAVHSGNTIYF
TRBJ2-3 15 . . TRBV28 TGTGCCAGCAGTTTAGTGGGGCTAAGCACAGATACGCAGTATTTT CASSLVGLSTDTQYF
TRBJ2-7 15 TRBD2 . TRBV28 TGTGCCAGCAGTTTATTCAGCGGGAGCTCCTACGAGCAGTACTTC CASSLFSGSSYEQYF
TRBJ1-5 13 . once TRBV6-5 TGTGCCAGCAGTAACAATCCGGGAGTGACCCAGCATTTT CASSNNPGVTQHF
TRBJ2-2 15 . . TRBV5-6 TGTGCCAGCAGCCCTATGTCGCGGGGCACCGGGGAGCTGTTTTTT CASSPMSRGTGELFF
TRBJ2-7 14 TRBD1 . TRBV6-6 TGTGCCAGCAGGGAACGACAGGGCTCCTACGAGCAGTACTTC CASRERQGSYEQYF
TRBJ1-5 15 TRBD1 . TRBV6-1 TGTGCCTGCGAAAAAACAGGGGTTAAGAATCAGCCCCAGCATTTT CACEKTGVKNQPQHF
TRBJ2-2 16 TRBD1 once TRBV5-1 TGCGCCAGCAGCTTGGACAGGGGCCGTTGGGCCGGGGAGCTGTTTTTT CASSLDRGRWAGELFF
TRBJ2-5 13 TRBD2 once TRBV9 TGTGCCAGCAGCGCGGGAGGCGGAGAGACCCAGTACTTC CASSAGGGETQYF
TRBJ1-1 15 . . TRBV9 TGTGCCAGCAGCAACCAGGGACCGCCAAGCGCTGAAGCTTTCTTT CASSNQGPPSAEAFF
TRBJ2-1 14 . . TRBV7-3 TGTGCCAGCAGCCCCGGGATACTATGGAATGAGCAGTTCTTC CASSPGILWNEQFF
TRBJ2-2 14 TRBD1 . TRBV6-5 TGTGCCAGCAGAGGGACAGGGGGCACCGGGGAGCTGTTTTTT CASRGTGGTGELFF
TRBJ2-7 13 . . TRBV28 TGTGCCAGCAGGAGGGGGGCAGCCTACGAGCAGTACTTC CASRRGAAYEQYF
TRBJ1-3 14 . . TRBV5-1 TGCGCCAGCAGCTTCGGGGGGAGAGGAAACACCATATATTTT CASSFGGRGNTIYF
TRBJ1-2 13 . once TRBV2 TGTGCCAGCAGTCTCAGCGAAAACTATGGCTACACCTTC CASSLSENYGYTF
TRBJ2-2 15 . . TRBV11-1 TGTGCCAGCAGCTTTGACAGGAGACACACCGGGGAGCTGTTTTTT CASSFDRRHTGELFF
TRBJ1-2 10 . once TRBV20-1 TGCAGTGCCTCCGGGGACGGCTACACCTTC CSASGDGYTF
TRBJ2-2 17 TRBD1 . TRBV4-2 TGTGCCAGCAGCCAGGAGGCGGGACAGGCGATCACCGGGGAGCTGTTTTTT CASSQEAGQAITGELFF
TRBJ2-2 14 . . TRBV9 TGTGCCAGCACCAGGGGCGGTAACACCGGGGAGCTGTTTTTT CASTRGGNTGELFF
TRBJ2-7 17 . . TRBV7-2 TGTGCCAGCAGCTTACCGCGGGGGACAGCGAACCCCTACGAGCAGTACTTC CASSLPRGTANPYEQYF
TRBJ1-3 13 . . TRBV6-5 TGTGCCAGCGCGGAGGTAGCTGGAAACACCATATATTTT CASAEVAGNTIYF
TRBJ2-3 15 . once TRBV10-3 TGTGCCATCAGTGAGCAAGGGGCCGAGGAAGATACGCAGTATTTT CAISEQGAEEDTQYF
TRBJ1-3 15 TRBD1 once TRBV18 TGTGCCAGCTCAGCGGGACAGGGGCCGGGAAACACCATATATTTT CASSAGQGPGNTIYF
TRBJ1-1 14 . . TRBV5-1 TGCGCCAGCAGCACGGGGGGACTCGGATCTCAAGCTTTCTTT CASSTGGLGSQAFF
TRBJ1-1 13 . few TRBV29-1 TGCAGCGTTCTTGGGCTTTTGAACACTGAAGCTTTCTTT CSVLGLLNTEAFF
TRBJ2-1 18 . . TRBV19 TGTGCCAGTAGGTCCGGGGCGGCTGGGGAGTCGACTGGCAATGAGCAGTTCTTC CASRSGAAGESTGNEQFF
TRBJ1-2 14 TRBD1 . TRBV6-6 TGTGCCAGCAGCCAAGGGACAGCAGCCTATGGCTACACCTTC CASSQGTAAYGYTF
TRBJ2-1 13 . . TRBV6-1 TGTGCCAGCAGTGCCGAAACCTACAATGAGCAGTTCTTC CASSAETYNEQFF
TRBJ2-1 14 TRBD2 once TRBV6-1 TGTGCCAGCGCTTTAACTAGCGGCTACAATGAGCAGTTCTTC CASALTSGYNEQFF
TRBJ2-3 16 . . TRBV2 TGTGCCAGCAGCGTCTCGGGCGAGCGGGGCACAGATACGCAGTATTTT CASSVSGERGTDTQYF
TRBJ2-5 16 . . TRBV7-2 TGTGCCAGCAGCTTAGGTGCGACAGGTGGCGAAGAGACCCAGTACTTC CASSLGATGGEETQYF
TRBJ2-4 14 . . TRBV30 TGTGCCTGGAATTCAGGGTTAGCCAAAAACATTCAGTACTTC CAWNSGLAKNIQYF
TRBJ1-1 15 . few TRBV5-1 TGCGCCAGCAGCTCCTCCGGGACTTTGAACACTGAAGCTTTCTTT CASSSSGTLNTEAFF
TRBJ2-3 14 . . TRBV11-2 TGTGCCAGCAGCTTAACGGTGGGAGCAGATACGCAGTATTTT CASSLTVGADTQYF
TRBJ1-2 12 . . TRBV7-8 TGTGCCAGCAGCTTAGCGCGGGGTGGCTACACCTTC CASSLARGGYTF
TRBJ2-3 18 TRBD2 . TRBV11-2 TGTGCCAGCAGCCTGTCTAGAAGTAGCGGGAGGGGCACAGATACGCAGTATTTT CASSLSRSSGRGTDTQYF
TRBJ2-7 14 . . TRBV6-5 TGTGCCAGCAGTCCGGCCCAGGGACTCAACGAGCAGTACTTC CASSPAQGLNEQYF
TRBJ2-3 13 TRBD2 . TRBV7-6 TGTGCCAGCAGCTCGACGCGGGGGGATACGCAGTATTTT CASSSTRGDTQYF
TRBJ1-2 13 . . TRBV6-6 TGTGCCAGCAGTCGCGGCCGGAGGGATGGCTACACCTTC CASSRGRRDGYTF
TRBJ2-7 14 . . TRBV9 TGTGCCAGCAGCAATACAGGGCTCGTAGACGAGCAGTACTTC CASSNTGLVDEQYF
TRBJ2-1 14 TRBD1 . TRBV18 TGTGCCAGCCGACAGGGGATTGAAGGAAATGAGCAGTTCTTC CASRQGIEGNEQFF
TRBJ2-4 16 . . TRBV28 TGTGCCAGCAGTGGGGGGTCCGGAGGGGCTTATGGCATTCAGTACTTC CASSGGSGGAYGIQYF
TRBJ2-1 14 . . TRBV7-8 TGTGCCAGCAGCTTAGTAGGAACCTACAATGAGCAGTTCTTC CASSLVGTYNEQFF
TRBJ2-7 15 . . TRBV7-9 TGTGCCAGCAGCTCGTGGGAGGGGGTAACCTACGAGCAGTACTTC CASSSWEGVTYEQYF
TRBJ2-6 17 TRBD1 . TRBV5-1 TGCGCCAGCAGCACCGGGACAGCGGACTCTGGGGCCAACGTCCTGACTTTC CASSTGTADSGANVLTF
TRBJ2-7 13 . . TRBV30 TGTGCCTGGACGCCGACAGCCGCCTACGAGCAGTACTTC CAWTPTAAYEQYF
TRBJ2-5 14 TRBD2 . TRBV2 TGTGCCAGCATCCGACTAGCGGGGGCAGAGACCCAGTACTTC CASIRLAGAETQYF
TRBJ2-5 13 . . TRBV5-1 TGCGCCAGCAGACCCCAGGGTCAAGAGACCCAGTACTTC CASRPQGQETQYF
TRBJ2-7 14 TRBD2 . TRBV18 TGTGCCAGCTCAGCCGGGACTAGCGGCTACGAGCAGTACTTC CASSAGTSGYEQYF
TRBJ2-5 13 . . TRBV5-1 TGCGCCAGCAGCTTGGGCCCACTGGAGACCCAGTACTTC CASSLGPLETQYF
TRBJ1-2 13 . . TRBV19 TGTGCCAGTAGTGCCAAGGCGGGAATGGGCTACACCTTC CASSAKAGMGYTF
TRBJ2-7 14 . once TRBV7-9 TGTGCCAGCAGCCTAGGGACTGGGAACTACGAGCAGTACTTC CASSLGTGNYEQYF
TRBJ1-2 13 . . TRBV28 TGTGCCAGTATGTCGTCGCATAACTATGGCTACACCTTC CASMSSHNYGYTF